The 30 T cell receptor beta chains presented below share a single source sample, sequenced in a study of blood T cells in healthy people across ages. Combining a sample-barcoded 5' primer with a J-beta primer mix, a second PCR ran for roughly 7 to 11 cycles. MiXCR, applied by TCRdb to the 5' RACE reads, yields one record per CDR3 protein. Of about 800,000 distinct CDR3 sequences in the sample, just under 25% were seen once. The same sample was also studied in work on T cells of mothers and their children.

Sequenced: blood. The receptors were sampled from a boy aged 5-17 years in good health.

This chain uses TRBV24-1 with TRBJ2-5; D perhaps matches TRBD2 (6 bases). CDR3 length: 11 amino acids. CDR1 and CDR2 from the germline V gene are KGHDR and SFDVKD. V was clipped by 9 bases and J by 4 bases, with 8 bases between them. The CDR3 DNA reads as TGTGCCACCCAGGGAGGAGAGACCCAGTACTTC. It specifies CATQGGETQYF.

This clonotype was detected a few times. The chain recombines TRBV29-1 with TRBJ2-1; 8 bases align to TRBD2. The CDR3 is 14 amino acids. The V gene's germline CDR1 is SQVTM and CDR2 ANQGSEA. J gave up 8 bases and V 5 bases, and 11 bases lay outside the gene matches. The CDR3 nucleotides read TGCAGCGTTAATCGGGGGGGTCCCTTGCATGAGCAGTTCTTC. This translates into CSVNRGGPLHEQFF.

This clonotype was observed a handful of times. One end of the junction is discordant with germline, which a read error may explain. This chain connects TRBV7-9 to TRBJ2-2; tentative D call: TRBD1 (6 bases). Germline V gene lookup returns CDR1 SEHNR and CDR2 FQNEAQ (reference sequence). The CDR3 is made up of 14 amino acids. CDR3 DNA sequence: TGTGCCAGCAGCCCTCCCGGACAGACCGGGGAGCTGTTCTTT. Protein sequence: CASSPPGQTGELFF.

In this sample, this clonotype turned up a few times. V usage is TRBV6-5 and J usage is TRBJ1-6; 8 positions match TRBD1. The CDR3 totals 14 residues. The J segment lost 5 bases and the V segment lost 4 bases, leaving 1 base of the junction unmatched. Germline values: CDR1 MNHEY, CDR2 SVGAGI. The CDR3 spells CASSWDRNNSPLHF. The CDR3 DNA follows: TGTGCCAGCAGTTGGGACAGGAATAATTCACCCCTCCACTTT.

The V call is TRBV5-5, the J call TRBJ1-5; the D gene is possibly TRBD1 (5 bases). From germline, CDR1 is SGHKS and CDR2 YYEKEE (reference sequence). The CDR3 extends over 13 amino acids. Trimming pared 3 bases from V and 6 bases from J, leaving 10 bases between. The CDR3 region is CASSWGLGQPQHF. The CDR3 DNA follows: TGTGCCAGCAGCTGGGGGTTAGGTCAGCCCCAGCATTTT.

This clonotype was recorded a few times. The V and J genes are TRBV7-9 and TRBJ2-7, with a possible D match to TRBD2 (5 bases). CDR1 SEHNR and CDR2 FQNEAQ come from the germline V gene (reference sequence). This CDR3 is 17 amino acids long. The V end lost 4 bases, the J end lost 4 bases, and 23 bases lay between the germline ends. The DNA of the CDR3 is TGTGCCAGCAGCTCCCACCTGATTGGGAGTCAAGGTTACGAGCAGTACTTC. It encodes CASSSHLIGSQGYEQYF.

This chain connects TRBV7-3 to TRBJ2-3, with D tentatively TRBD2 (5 bases). Trimming cost V 5 bases and J 4 bases, with 19 bases left between them. Germline values: CDR1 SGHTA, CDR2 FQGTGA. The CDR3 is 16 amino acids. The CDR3 is CASSTRPGLNPDTQYF. The CDR3 DNA sequence: TGTGCCAGCAGCACCAGACCCGGACTGAACCCAGATACGCAGTATTTT.

This clonotype has just one count. J is TRBJ2-7 and V is TRBV5-5; D call uncertain. This CDR3 region has 13 residues. The germline CDR1 and CDR2 sequences are SGHKS and YYEKEE (reference sequence). With 4 bases removed from V and 0 bases from J, the gap between germline ends came to 8 bases. The CDR3 reads CASSPIRSYEQYF. The CDR3, as DNA: TGTGCCAGCAGCCCGATTCGCTCCTACGAGCAGTACTTC.

The chain has TRBV20-1 and TRBJ2-3; 9 nucleotides align to TRBD2. The CDR3 spans 14 residues. The V gene's germline CDR1 is DFQATT and CDR2 SNEGSKA (reference sequence). The trim removed 5 bases at V and 4 bases at J, leaving 7 bases unmatched. CDR3 amino acids: CSAPSGLASDTQYF. CDR3 nucleotide sequence: TGCAGTGCTCCCTCGGGACTAGCCTCAGATACGCAGTATTTT.

This clonotype was found a few times. The chain joins TRBV2 to TRBJ2-5; no definite D call. Germline CDR1 is SNHLY and CDR2 is FYNNEI. V was trimmed by 8 bases and J by 4 bases, leaving 5 bases between them. The CDR3 covers 10 residues. DNA for the CDR3: TGTGCCAGCGCCAGAGAGACCCAGTACTTC. This encodes CASARETQYF. The entire variable domain, with the rest obtained from reference TRBV2 and TRBJ2-5, is as follows: EPEVTQTPSHQVTQMGQEVILRCVPISNHLYFYWYRQILGQKVEFLVSFYNNEISEKSEIFDDQFSVERPDGSNFTLKIRSTKLEDSAMYFCASARETQYFGPGTRLLVL.

The V call is TRBV24-1, the J call TRBJ1-1; the D is unclear. This CDR3 spans 13 amino acids. V dropped 2 bases and J dropped 4 bases, with 7 bases sitting between them. Germline V CDR1 and CDR2: KGHDR, SFDVKD. In DNA form, the CDR3 reads TGTGCCACCAGTGATTCAGTGAGCACTGAAGCTTTCTTT. Translated: CATSDSVSTEAFF.

This clonotype was picked up a small number of times. The chain links TRBV10-3 to TRBJ2-5; D unclear. Germline CDR1 reads ENHRY; CDR2 reads SYGVKD. This CDR3 comprises 15 residues. Trimming cost V 0 bases and J 5 bases, with 13 bases left between them. CDR3 nucleotides: TGTGCCATCAGTGAGTCGACTTTACAAGCCGAGACCCAGTACTTC. This codes for CAISESTLQAETQYF.

This clonotype was counted between two and nine times. The J gene is TRBJ1-1, the V gene TRBV6-1; D unresolved. This CDR3 spans 13 amino acids. Germline V gene lookup returns CDR1 MNHNS and CDR2 SASEGT. Deletions cut 0 bases from V and 6 bases from J, with 8 bases between. CDR3 DNA sequence: TGTGCCAGCAGTGAAGCAGGTCAGCCTGAAGCTTTCTTT. Translation gives CASSEAGQPEAFF.

This clonotype was detected a few times. CDR3 loop: CASSRTGIGQYF. The CDR3 region has the DNA TGTGCCAGCAGCCGCACCGGTATCGGGCAGTACTTC. The chain uses TRBV12-3 or TRBV12-4 and TRBJ2-5; the D is unclear. This CDR3 has 12 amino acids. V lost 6 bases and J 11 bases, leaving 16 bases between the germline ends.

The gene calls are TRBV28 and TRBJ2-7; D unresolved. The CDR3 extends over 13 amino acids. Germline loops: CDR1 MDHEN, CDR2 SYDVKM. V dropped 5 bases and J dropped 5 bases, with 13 bases sitting between them. CDR3 in amino acids: CASSQTGGDEQYF. CDR3 sequence (DNA): TGTGCCAGCAGTCAGACTGGTGGGGACGAGCAGTACTTC.

CDR3 DNA sequence: TGTGCCAGCCGGGACATAATCTACAATGAGCAGTTCTTC. Protein sequence: CASRDIIYNEQFF. The chain links TRBV19 to TRBJ2-1; maybe TRBD1 (6 bases). The V end lost 9 bases, the J end lost 3 bases, and 12 bases lay between the germline ends. This CDR3 spans 13 amino acids. CDR1 LNHDA and CDR2 SQIVND come from the germline V gene (reference sequence). The whole variable domain, filled in from reference TRBV19 and TRBJ2-1, reads DGGITQSPKYLFRKEGQNVTLSCEQNLNHDAMYWYRQDPGQGLRLIYYSQIVNDFQKGDIAEGYSVSREKKESFPLTVTSAQKNPTAFYLCASRDIIYNEQFFGPGTRLTVL.

This clonotype was found a few times. The V call is TRBV20-1, the J call TRBJ2-1; 9 bases map to TRBD2. With 6 bases clipped from V and 13 bases from J, the junction kept 13 bases outside the gene matches. Germline CDR1 is DFQATT and CDR2 is SNEGSKA (reference sequence). This CDR3 has 13 residues. CDR3 sequence: CSAPELAGREQFF. Here the CDR3 DNA reads TGCAGTGCCCCGGAGCTAGCGGGGCGAGAACAGTTCTTC.

This rearrangement joins TRBV20-1 to TRBJ1-1, with 7 nucleotides matching TRBD1. Per the germline V gene, CDR1 is DFQATT and CDR2 is SNEGSKA (reference sequence). Germline trimming cut 6 bases from V and 3 bases from J; bases unmatched to any gene: 1. The CDR3 is 11 residues long. CDR3 in amino acids: CSATGDTEAFF. The DNA for the CDR3 is TGCAGTGCCACAGGGGACACTGAAGCTTTCTTT.

This clonotype was counted between two and nine times. This chain joins TRBV28 and TRBJ2-2, with D perhaps given as TRBD1 or TRBD2 (5 bases each). Trimming removed 7 bases at V and 0 bases at J, with 18 bases between. The CDR3 sequence is 17 residues long. CDR1 is MDHEN, CDR2 SYDVKM, per germline. The CDR3 sequence is CASMRGTGYTNTGELFF. The CDR3 coding sequence is TGTGCCAGCATGAGGGGCACGGGATATACGAACACCGGGGAGCTGTTTTTT.

The V and J genes are TRBV4-3 and TRBJ2-5, with 8 bases identical to TRBD2. The last part of the DNA fits TRBJ2-7 better; the J call may be wrong. CDR3 length equals 14 residues. CDR1 LGHNA and CDR2 YSLEER come from the germline V gene. The CDR3 sequence is CASSQAGGQYEQYF. CDR3 coding DNA: TGCGCCAGCAGCCAAGCGGGGGGGCAGTACGAGCAGTACTTC.

This chain uses TRBV28 with TRBJ2-3; no firm D call. The CDR3 extends over 13 amino acids. In germline, CDR1 is MDHEN, CDR2 SYDVKM. With 5 bases removed from V and 4 bases from J, the gap between germline ends came to 10 bases. CDR3 loop: CASSPSPPDTQYF. Written as DNA, the CDR3 is TGTGCCAGCAGTCCATCCCCCCCAGATACGCAGTATTTT. Together with reference TRBV28 and TRBJ2-3, the CDR3 gives the full variable domain: DVKVTQSSRYLVKRTGEKVFLECVQDMDHENMFWYRQDPGLGLRLIYFSYDVKMKEKGDIPEGYSVSREKKERFSLILESASTNQTSMYLCASSPSPPDTQYFGPGTRLTVL.

The gene calls are TRBV7-9 and TRBJ2-4, with TRBD1 matching 8 bases. There are 17 residues in the CDR3. V lost 0 bases to trimming and J lost 2 bases; unmatched junction nucleotides: 6. Germline CDR1 and CDR2: SEHNR and FQNEAQ (reference sequence). CDR3 in DNA: TGTGCCAGCAGCTTAGCGACAGGGGTACTGACCAAAAACATTCAGTACTTC. Residues: CASSLATGVLTKNIQYF.

This clonotype was seen many times. V and J are TRBV14 and TRBJ2-1, with D unresolved. This CDR3 region has 12 residues. The V gene's germline CDR1 is SGHDN and CDR2 FVKESK. V lost 4 bases and J lost 4, with 5 bases in between. The CDR3 nucleotides are TGTGCCAGCAGCCCCGGGTACAATGAGCAGTTCTTC. It codes for CASSPGYNEQFF.

This chain uses TRBV6-5 with TRBJ1-4, with D perhaps matching TRBD1 (6 bases). CDR3 length: 15 residues. Trimming shortened V by 2 bases and J by 7 bases, and 14 bases separated the two germline ends. The germline V gene encodes CDR1 MNHEY and CDR2 SVGAGI. The CDR3 region is CASSYGGRAGEKLFF. The CDR3 coding sequence is TGTGCCAGCAGTTACGGGGGCAGGGCGGGTGAAAAACTGTTTTTT.

For this clonotype: Sequence at one end of the junction differs from germline and may be a read error. The chain combines TRBV5-1 with TRBJ2-4; D unclear. CDR1 SGHRS and CDR2 YFSETQ come from the germline V gene. CDR3 size: 13 residues. The CDR3 DNA reads as TGCGCCAGCAGCTTGGCCGTCAAAAACGTTCAGTACTTC. Protein sequence: CASSLAVKNVQYF.

This chain joins TRBV7-6 and TRBJ2-7; unclear D gene. Deletions cut 5 bases from V and 2 bases from J, with 13 bases between. Germline-derived CDR1 and CDR2 are SGHVS and FNYEAQ. The CDR3 has 14 amino acids. In DNA form, the CDR3 reads TGTGCCAGCAGCCCCCTAGAAGCACCCTACGAGCAGTACTTC. Amino acid sequence: CASSPLEAPYEQYF.

This clonotype was seen more than once but under ten times. The rearrangement joins TRBV4-3 to TRBJ2-3; 8 nucleotides align to TRBD1. Losses at the gene ends were 5 bases for V and 4 bases for J; bases not matched to a gene: 5. The CDR3 is made up of 14 amino acids. Germline loops: CDR1 LGHNA, CDR2 YSLEER. As DNA, the CDR3 is TGCGCCAGCAGCTGGACAGGGCGAGCAGATACGCAGTATTTT. Translating gives CASSWTGRADTQYF.

This clonotype was seen ten or more times. The V call is TRBV20-1, the J call TRBJ2-7, with D perhaps matching TRBD2 (5 bases). Germline V lookup: CDR1 DFQATT, CDR2 SNEGSKA (reference sequence). The CDR3 totals 16 residues. V was cut by 0 bases and J by 2 bases, with 17 bases left in between. The CDR3 sequence is CSARDLTGKIAYEQYF. Here the CDR3 DNA reads TGCAGTGCTAGAGATCTCACGGGGAAGATTGCCTACGAGCAGTACTTC.

This clonotype has a handful of counts. This chain links TRBV3-1 with TRBJ2-7; 7 bases line up with TRBD2. CDR3 size: 15 residues. J gave up 2 bases and V 5 bases, and 9 bases lay outside the gene matches. Germline CDR1 LGHDT, CDR2 YNNKEL (reference sequence). The CDR3 nucleotides are TGTGCCAGCAGCGACCGGGGGGTTCCGACCTACGAGCAGTACTTC. Translating gives CASSDRGVPTYEQYF.

This clonotype has only a few counts. The chain's CDR3 is CAISERTTATDTQYF. In DNA, the CDR3 is TGTGCCATCAGTGAGAGGACCACGGCTACAGATACGCAGTATTTT. The chain carries TRBV10-3 and TRBJ2-3; the D is unclear. Per the germline V gene, CDR1 is ENHRY and CDR2 is SYGVKD. The ends were cut back, 2 bases at V and 3 bases at J, with 12 bases in the middle. CDR3 length: 15 amino acids.